The 26 T cell receptor beta chains in this list originate from one sample, sequenced in a study of beta chain features in type 1 diabetes. As every portion of the isolated RNA was reverse transcribed, the sequencing read expressed TCRB transcripts. The table came from immunoSEQ multiplex PCR; TCRdb's copy has only in-frame clones and leaves some out. In the table there are some 300,000 clones, under 8.5% of which are singletons. Sequencing was done on a sample of central memory CD4+ T cells from blood. The receptors originated from a woman under 30 in good health.

This chain uses TRBV18 with TRBJ1-5; 7 bases align to TRBD1. Trimming took 3 bases from V and 2 from J; bases not matched to a gene: 7. CDR1 and CDR2 (germline): KGHSH, LQKENI. There are 16 residues in the CDR3. The CDR3 DNA reads TGTGCCAGCTCACCTAGATTAACAGGGGGCAATCAGCCCCAGCATTTT. It specifies CASSPRLTGGNQPQHF.

There are many counts of this clone. The rearrangement uses TRBV7-9 and TRBJ2-1; perhaps TRBD1 as D (6 bases). Germline V lookup: CDR1 SEHNR, CDR2 FQNEAQ (reference sequence). CDR3 length equals 14 residues. With 5 bases removed from V and 6 bases from J, the gap between germline ends came to 14 bases. In DNA form, the CDR3 reads TGTGCCAGCAGCCCCCCACCAGGGGCCAATGAGCAGTTCTTC. It translates to CASSPPPGANEQFF.

The genes are TRBV18 and TRBJ2-7; maybe TRBD1 (5 bases). Germline CDR1 KGHSH, CDR2 LQKENI. There are 13 residues in the CDR3. Trimming cost V 5 bases and J 4 bases, with 12 bases left between them. The CDR3 sequence: CASSVQGRYEQYF. The CDR3 DNA follows: TGTGCCAGCTCAGTGCAGGGAAGGTACGAGCAGTACTTC.

This clone was seen a few times. This chain links TRBV11-2 with TRBJ1-3, with D uncertain. The CDR3 contains 14 residues. CDR1 SGHAT and CDR2 FQNNGV come from the germline V gene. Trimming stripped 6 bases from V and 0 bases from J, with 9 bases between. This CDR3 reads CASSYLSSGNTIYF. Written as DNA, the CDR3 is TGTGCCAGCAGTTACCTCAGCTCTGGAAACACCATATATTTT.

The CDR3 here is CASSGQGGETGELFF. For the CDR3, the DNA is TGTGCCAGCAGTGGACAGGGAGGGGAGACCGGGGAGCTGTTTTTT. The V and J genes are TRBV6-4 and TRBJ2-2, with D tentatively TRBD1 or TRBD2 (7 bases each). The CDR3 has 15 residues. V shed 4 bases and J shed 5 bases, with 14 bases lying between them. Germline lookup yields CDR1 MRHNA and CDR2 SNTAGT.

This clone was recorded a few times. The chain uses TRBV6-5 and TRBJ2-2; D is ambiguous. The germline CDR1 and CDR2 sequences are MNHEY and SVGAGI. CDR3 length equals 13 residues. V lost 6 bases, J lost 1 base, and 6 bases lay in between. Here the CDR3 reads CASRDVNTGELFF. CDR3 sequence (DNA): TGTGCCAGCAGAGACGTGAACACCGGGGAGCTGTTTTTT.

This chain joins TRBV9 and TRBJ2-3, with 8 bases identical to TRBD1. Germline CDR1 reads SGDLS; CDR2 reads YYNGEE. The CDR3 has 16 amino acids. J lost 1 base, V lost 2 bases, and 6 bases had no gene match. The CDR3, as DNA: TGTGCCAGCAGCGTTGGGACAGGCAGGGGCACAGATACGCAGTATTTT. Its translation is CASSVGTGRGTDTQYF.

Comment on this clone: Sequence at one end of the junction differs from germline and may be a read error. V usage is TRBV4-1 and J usage is TRBJ2-6; D unresolved. The germline gives CDR1 MGHRA, CDR2 YSYEKL. This CDR3 has 15 residues. The CDR3 DNA sequence: TGTGCCAGCAGCCCGGCGGACTCTGGGGCCAACGTCCTGACTTTC. It yields the protein CASSPADSGANVLTF.

This clone was seen only a few times. J is TRBJ2-5 and V is TRBV6-1; no reliable D call. The V end lost 5 bases, the J end lost 2 bases, and 3 bases lay between the germline ends. From germline, CDR1 is MNHNS and CDR2 SASEGT. The CDR3 is made up of 11 amino acids. The CDR3 DNA sequence: TGTGCCAGCAGTTGGCAAGAGACCCAGTACTTC. Translated: CASSWQETQYF.

This clone has more than one count but fewer than ten. The CDR3 DNA follows: TGCAGCGTTGGCCGGCCCCACACTGAAGCTTTCTTT. Amino acids: CSVGRPHTEAFF. V gene TRBV29-1 combines with J gene TRBJ1-1; D not resolved. V shed 4 bases and J shed 3 bases, with 9 bases lying between them. The CDR3 contains 12 residues. Germline V gene lookup returns CDR1 SQVTM and CDR2 ANQGSEA.

This clone was recorded a few times. The rearrangement joins TRBV7-9 to TRBJ2-5; no clear D. The J call may be faulty, since TRBJ2-7 better matches the DNA end. The germline gives CDR1 SEHNR, CDR2 FQNEAQ (reference sequence). The CDR3 has 13 residues. For the CDR3, the DNA is TGTGCCAGCAGCTTTGAGTTGCGGTACGAGCAGTACTTC. This translates into CASSFELRYEQYF.

The V call is TRBV7-9, the J call TRBJ2-4; D is possibly TRBD2 (6 bases). There are 18 residues in the CDR3. Trimming cost V 5 bases and J 1 base, with 21 bases left between them. Germline CDR1 reads SEHNR; CDR2 reads FQNEAQ (reference sequence). The DNA for the CDR3 is TGTGCCAGCAGCGCAAAACCTACTAGCCGGGGGGCCAAAAACATTCAGTACTTC. Amino acid sequence: CASSAKPTSRGAKNIQYF.

This clone has more than one count but fewer than ten. This chain links TRBV7-2 with TRBJ1-1; D call uncertain. Trimming cost V 5 bases and J 0 bases, with 13 bases left between them. CDR3 length: 15 residues. CDR1 is SGHTA and CDR2 is FQGNSA in the germline V gene. Here the CDR3 DNA reads TGTGCCAGCAGCCCCGGCCCCTCTGTGAACACTGAAGCTTTCTTT. It specifies CASSPGPSVNTEAFF.

This clone appeared a few times. The V call is TRBV29-1, the J call TRBJ2-2; possible D gene TRBD1, 6 bases. V lost 4 bases and J 5 bases, leaving 14 bases between the germline ends. The length of the CDR3 is 14 residues. CDR1 and CDR2 (germline): SQVTM, ANQGSEA. CDR3 amino acids: CSVVVSGVTGELFF. Here the CDR3 DNA reads TGCAGCGTTGTCGTCTCAGGGGTTACCGGGGAGCTGTTTTTT.

This clone turned up a few times. CDR3 sequence (DNA): TGCAGTGCTGAATATCAGGATACGCAGTATTTT. Translation: CSAEYQDTQYF. The V call is TRBV20-1, the J call TRBJ2-3; no reliable D call. V lost 5 bases, J lost 6 bases, and 9 bases lay in between. CDR3 length: 11 residues. The V gene's germline CDR1 is DFQATT and CDR2 SNEGSKA (reference sequence).

This clone occurred many times. The chain uses TRBV23-1 and TRBJ1-1, with no clear D. TRBV23-1 is sorted into the ORF group, with uncertain function. This CDR3 is 13 amino acids long. The V end was cut by 7 bases, the J end by 1 base, with 10 bases between. CDR3 protein: CASTEGGNTEAFF. CDR3 nucleotide sequence: TGCGCCAGCACCGAGGGAGGGAACACTGAAGCTTTCTTT.

This clone was observed many times. The rearrangement joins TRBV7-2 to TRBJ1-1, with TRBD1 as a possible D gene (6 bases). Germline values: CDR1 SGHTA, CDR2 FQGNSA. Trimming removed 4 bases from V and 1 base from J, with 7 bases in between. The CDR3 sequence is 13 residues long. CDR3 residues: CASSWGQNTEAFF. The DNA of the CDR3 is TGTGCCAGCAGCTGGGGACAGAACACTGAAGCTTTCTTT.

Points on this clone: A much larger clone lies a single base off, so this may be a read error. The chain links TRBV5-6 to TRBJ1-3; unclear D gene. V was pared by 0 bases and J by 1 base, with 5 bases between. CDR3 size: 14 residues. The germline V gene encodes CDR1 SGHDT and CDR2 YYEEEE. The CDR3 region is CASSLGGSGNTIYF. Here the CDR3 DNA reads TGTGCCAGCAGCTTGGGGGGTTCTGGAAACACCATATATTTT.

J is TRBJ2-2 and V is TRBV4-1; D is unresolved. The CDR3 covers 16 residues. The germline V gene encodes CDR1 MGHRA and CDR2 YSYEKL. V dropped 0 bases and J dropped 6 bases, with 14 bases sitting between them. The CDR3 is CASSQEPFVNPGELFF. The CDR3 nucleotides read TGCGCCAGCAGCCAAGAACCTTTCGTGAATCCCGGGGAGCTGTTTTTT.

This clone was recorded a few times. The genes are TRBV7-2 and TRBJ2-3, with 10 bases that match TRBD2. CDR1 SGHTA and CDR2 FQGNSA come from the germline V gene. V was clipped by 5 bases and J by 5 bases; unmatched bases: 7. The CDR3 has 15 residues. As DNA, the CDR3 is TGTGCCAGCAGCGTACGGTCTAGCGGGGGAGATACGCAGTATTTT. Its translation is CASSVRSSGGDTQYF.

This clone appeared many times. The same CDR3 arises from other DNA sequences in this sample as well. DNA of the CDR3: TGCGCCAGCAGCCAAGAGCCAGTCATGAACACTGAAGCTTTCTTT. Encoded protein: CASSQEPVMNTEAFF. This chain links TRBV4-3 with TRBJ1-1; no reliable D call. V was cut by 0 bases and J by 0 bases, with 8 bases left in between. The germline V gene has CDR1 LGHNA and CDR2 YSLEER. This CDR3 is built from 15 residues.

The V call is TRBV7-2, the J call TRBJ2-7, with D perhaps matching TRBD2 (6 bases). The V end was cut by 0 bases, the J end by 6 bases, with 21 bases between. The germline CDR1 and CDR2 sequences are SGHTA and FQGNSA. This CDR3 region has 17 residues. This CDR3 is CASSLAIGRDRRSEQYF. CDR3 bases: TGTGCCAGCAGCTTAGCGATTGGGCGGGACCGTCGGAGCGAGCAGTACTTC.

This rearrangement joins TRBV28 to TRBJ2-6, with D perhaps TRBD2 (6 bases). This CDR3 contains 19 residues. Looked up from germline, CDR1 is MDHEN and CDR2 is SYDVKM. The V and J ends lost 6 bases and 2 bases respectively, with 23 bases between them. CDR3 DNA sequence: TGTGCCAGCAGCCCCTCCGCGGAGGGGCAAGGGACTGGGGCCAACGTCCTGACTTTC. Translation gives CASSPSAEGQGTGANVLTF. The entire variable domain, with the rest obtained from reference TRBV28 and TRBJ2-6, is as follows: DVKVTQSSRYLVKRTGEKVFLECVQDMDHENMFWYRQDPGLGLRLIYFSYDVKMKEKGDIPEGYSVSREKKERFSLILESASTNQTSMYLCASSPSAEGQGTGANVLTFGAGSRLTVL.

The chain recombines TRBV5-8 with TRBJ2-1; TRBD2 matches 10 bases. J lost 10 bases, V lost 1 base, and 8 bases had no gene match. Germline CDR1 SGHTS, CDR2 YDEGEE. The CDR3 runs to 15 residues. DNA for the CDR3: TGTGCCAGCAGCTTGCCTAGCGGGGGTGATAGAGAGCAGTTCTTC. This sequence encodes CASSLPSGGDREQFF. The complete variable domain, with remaining parts taken from reference TRBV5-8 and TRBJ2-1, reads EAGVTQSPTHLIKTRGQQATLRCSPISGHTSVYWYQQALGLGLQFLLWYDEGEERNRGNFPPRFSGRQFPNYSSELNVNALELEDSALYLCASSLPSGGDREQFFGPGTRLTVL.

This clone was recorded a few times. The CDR3 is CASSFQDLNYGYTF. CDR3 sequence (DNA): TGTGCCAGCAGCTTTCAGGACCTTAACTATGGCTACACCTTC. The gene calls are TRBV5-6 and TRBJ1-2; D gene ambiguous. The length of the CDR3 is 14 residues. The germline V gene encodes CDR1 SGHDT and CDR2 YYEEEE. Trimming cost V 2 bases and J 1 base, with 9 bases left between them.

J is TRBJ1-3 and V is TRBV29-1; no definite D call. CDR3 length: 12 residues. The germline V gene encodes CDR1 SQVTM and CDR2 ANQGSEA. V dropped 4 bases and J dropped 1 base, with 5 bases sitting between them. CDR3 in DNA: TGCAGCGTTGTCGGATCTGGAAACACCATATATTTT. Encoded protein: CSVVGSGNTIYF.